These 14 T cell receptor beta chains were sequenced from one sample in a study of blood T cell repertoires in COVID-19. The repertoire was sequenced with immunoSEQ multiplex PCR; TCRdb's copy has only in-frame clones and lacks some. In the table there are under 200,000 clones, 86% of which are singletons. Sequenced material: peripheral blood. The receptors stem from a woman in her 70s with acute or convalescent COVID-19.

The chain carries TRBV7-2 and TRBJ1-1; 9 bases match TRBD1. Per germline, CDR1 SGHTA and CDR2 FQGNSA. V was clipped by 5 bases and J by 7 bases; unmatched bases: 14. CDR3 size: 16 residues. CDR3 nucleotides: TGTGCCAGCAGCCAACTAATATCTTGGGGACAGGGTGAAGCTTTCTTT. Protein product: CASSQLISWGQGEAFF.

This clone was picked up a small number of times. This sequence joins TRBV10-3 and TRBJ1-1; 7 bases fit TRBD1. V shed 2 bases, J shed 10 bases, and the junction held 4 bases outside the gene matches. This CDR3 has 12 amino acids. Germline values: CDR1 ENHRY, CDR2 SYGVKD. The CDR3: CAISERDRAAFF. DNA of the CDR3: TGTGCCATCAGTGAGCGGGACAGAGCAGCTTTCTTT.

The V gene is TRBV19, the J gene TRBJ2-2; 9 bases agree with TRBD1. This CDR3 spans 13 amino acids. V lost 5 bases, J lost 10 bases, and 5 bases stayed unmatched. Germline V lookup: CDR1 LNHDA, CDR2 SQIVND (reference sequence). The CDR3 region has the DNA TGTGCCAGTAGTTTGGGACAGGGAGCGGAGCTGTTTTTT. Protein: CASSLGQGAELFF.

V is TRBV19 and J is TRBJ2-5; D possibly corresponds to TRBD1 (6 bases). V lost 2 bases and J 2 bases, leaving 18 bases between the germline ends. CDR1 is LNHDA, CDR2 SQIVND, per germline (reference sequence). This CDR3 spans 17 amino acids. CDR3 nucleotides: TGTGCCAGTAGTATAAGGCAGGGGTGGAAGGGGCAAGAGACCCAGTACTTC. Protein: CASSIRQGWKGQETQYF.

This clone has a handful of counts. V gene TRBV6-6 combines with J gene TRBJ1-1; 7 bases agree with TRBD1. Germline CDR1 MNHNY, CDR2 SVGAGI (reference sequence). V lost 5 bases and J lost 5; bases outside the gene matches: 23. This CDR3 region has 19 residues. CDR3 protein: CASSREGGLRGLRGTEAFF. The CDR3, as DNA: TGTGCCAGCAGTCGGGAGGGCGGGCTCAGGGGGTTAAGAGGTACTGAAGCTTTCTTT.

The genes are TRBV5-1 and TRBJ1-2; D is possibly TRBD1 (6 bases). This CDR3 has 15 residues. From germline, CDR1 is SGHRS and CDR2 YFSETQ. The V and J ends lost 0 bases and 3 bases respectively, with 12 bases between them. This CDR3 is CASSLEQGVDYGYTF. CDR3 nucleotide sequence: TGCGCCAGCAGCTTGGAACAGGGTGTGGACTATGGCTACACCTTC. The whole variable domain, filled in from reference TRBV5-1 and TRBJ1-2, reads KAGVTQTPRYLIKTRGQQVTLSCSPISGHRSVSWYQQTPGQGLQFLFEYFSETQRNKGNFPGRFSGRQFSNSRSEMNVSTLELGDSALYLCASSLEQGVDYGYTFGSGTRLTVV.

The V gene is TRBV7-2, the J gene TRBJ2-7, with 8 bases identical to TRBD1. Germline trimming cut 6 bases from V and 7 bases from J; bases unmatched to any gene: 17. The CDR3 runs 16 residues. The germline CDR1 and CDR2 sequences are SGHTA and FQGNSA. CDR3 nucleotide sequence: TGTGCCAGCAGGACAAGCCAAGGGACAGGTTTCAAGGAGCAGTACTTC. As protein: CASRTSQGTGFKEQYF.

The chain couples TRBV10-3 to TRBJ2-5; D remains ambiguous. Germline lookup yields CDR1 ENHRY and CDR2 SYGVKD. Trimming took off 3 bases at V and 0 bases at J, with 5 bases between the two ends. The CDR3 has 13 residues. The CDR3 sequence: CAISDSNQETQYF. Written as DNA, the CDR3 is TGTGCCATCAGTGATAGCAACCAAGAGACCCAGTACTTC.

The gene calls are TRBV5-1 and TRBJ1-1; the match to TRBD1 covers 10 bases. CDR1 is SGHRS, CDR2 YFSETQ, per germline. This CDR3 has 13 residues. V was clipped by 4 bases and J by 6 bases; unmatched bases: 3. The CDR3 DNA follows: TGCGCCAGCAGCGGTGGACAGGGGGCTGAAGCTTTCTTT. It encodes CASSGGQGAEAFF. Full variable domain (rest looked up from reference TRBV5-1 and TRBJ1-1): KAGVTQTPRYLIKTRGQQVTLSCSPISGHRSVSWYQQTPGQGLQFLFEYFSETQRNKGNFPGRFSGRQFSNSRSEMNVSTLELGDSALYLCASSGGQGAEAFFGQGTRLTVV.

The chain recombines TRBV29-1 with TRBJ1-2, with D unresolved. CDR1 SQVTM and CDR2 ANQGSEA come from the germline V gene. This CDR3 has 10 residues. Trimming took 5 bases from V and 5 from J, leaving 6 bases between them. The CDR3 coding sequence is TGCAGCGTTTACCAGTATGGCTACACCTTC. Translating gives CSVYQYGYTF. The variable domain in full, with the rest retrieved from reference TRBV29-1 and TRBJ1-2, is SAVISQKPSRDICQRGTSLTIQCQVDSQVTMMFWYRQQPGQSLTLIATANQGSEATYESGFVIDKFPISRPNLTFSTLTVSNMSPEDSSIYLCSVYQYGYTFGSGTRLTVV.

The V and J genes are TRBV7-9 and TRBJ1-2; TRBD1 aligns across 7 bases. The V segment lost 5 bases and the J segment 4 bases; nucleotides outside the gene matches: 10. The CDR3 contains 15 residues. The germline V gene has CDR1 SEHNR and CDR2 FQNEAQ (reference sequence). In nucleotides, the CDR3 is TGTGCCAGCAGCCGCCGACAGGGCTTGGGCTATGGCTACACCTTC. Translation: CASSRRQGLGYGYTF.

This chain links TRBV28 with TRBJ1-1; 9 nucleotides line up with TRBD1. The V gene's germline CDR1 is MDHEN and CDR2 SYDVKM. V dropped 4 bases and J dropped 3; count of bases not matched to a gene: 6. The CDR3 is 15 amino acids. The chain's CDR3 is CASSSPGQGDTEAFF. The DNA of the CDR3 is TGTGCCAGCAGTTCCCCGGGACAGGGAGACACTGAAGCTTTCTTT.

The sample holds one count of this clone. The chain is built from TRBV6-2 or TRBV6-3 and TRBJ2-1, with 13 bases aligning to TRBD2. V lost 4 bases to trimming and J lost 4 bases; unmatched junction nucleotides: 7. The CDR3 has 17 residues. Per the germline V gene, CDR1 is MNHEY and CDR2 is SVGEGT. For the CDR3, the DNA is TGTGCCAGCAGTTCCAAACTAGCGGGAGGGCCTTACAATGAGCAGTTCTTC. Translating gives CASSSKLAGGPYNEQFF.

The chain recombines TRBV6-5 with TRBJ2-7; 9 nucleotides align to TRBD1. CDR3 size: 14 residues. CDR1 is MNHEY, CDR2 SVGAGI, per germline. Trimming cost V 6 bases and J 3 bases; bases outside gene matches: 6. The CDR3 here is CASRSGQGRYEQYF. DNA of the CDR3: TGTGCCAGCAGGTCGGGACAGGGTCGCTACGAGCAGTACTTC.